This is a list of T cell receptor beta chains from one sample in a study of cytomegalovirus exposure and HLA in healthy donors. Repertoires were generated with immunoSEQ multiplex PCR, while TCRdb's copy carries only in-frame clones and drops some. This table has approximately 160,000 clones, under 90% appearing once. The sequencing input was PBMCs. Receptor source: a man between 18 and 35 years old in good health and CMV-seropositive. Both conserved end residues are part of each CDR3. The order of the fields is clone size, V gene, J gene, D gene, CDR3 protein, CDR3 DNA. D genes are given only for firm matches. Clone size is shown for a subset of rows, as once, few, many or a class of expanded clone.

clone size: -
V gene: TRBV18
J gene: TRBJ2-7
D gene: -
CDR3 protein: CASSQSAYEQYF
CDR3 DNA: TGTGCCAGCTCACAGTCAGCCTACGAGCAGTACTTC

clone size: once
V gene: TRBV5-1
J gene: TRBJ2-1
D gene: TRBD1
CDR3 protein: CASSPGTGSSWAYNEQFF
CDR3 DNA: TGCGCCAGCAGCCCCGGGACAGGGAGTTCCTGGGCCTACAATGAGCAGTTCTTC

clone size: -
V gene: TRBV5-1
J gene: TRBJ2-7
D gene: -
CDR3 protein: CASSLIRVFDGHEQYF
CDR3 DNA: TGCGCCAGCAGCTTGATCAGGGTGTTTGATGGCCACGAGCAGTACTTC

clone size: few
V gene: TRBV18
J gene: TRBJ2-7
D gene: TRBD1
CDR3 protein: CASSQDRTYEQYF
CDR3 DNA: TGTGCCAGCTCGCAGGACAGGACCTACGAGCAGTACTTC

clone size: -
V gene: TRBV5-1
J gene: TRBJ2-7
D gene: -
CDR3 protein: CASSLVPGNQYEQYF
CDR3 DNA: TGCGCCAGCAGCTTGGTCCCAGGGAATCAGTACGAGCAGTACTTC

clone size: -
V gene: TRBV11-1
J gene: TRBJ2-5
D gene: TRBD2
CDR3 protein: CASSPGLAGSGQETQYF
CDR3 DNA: TGTGCCAGCAGTCCCGGACTAGCGGGGAGCGGGCAAGAGACCCAGTACTTC

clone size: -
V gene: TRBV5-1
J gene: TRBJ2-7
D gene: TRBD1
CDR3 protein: CASSLTGGYEQYF
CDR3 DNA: TGCGCCAGCAGCTTGACAGGGGGCTACGAGCAGTACTTC

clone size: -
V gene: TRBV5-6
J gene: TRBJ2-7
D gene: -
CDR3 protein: CASSFGQTYEQYF
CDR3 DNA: TGTGCCAGCAGCTTCGGACAAACCTACGAGCAGTACTTC

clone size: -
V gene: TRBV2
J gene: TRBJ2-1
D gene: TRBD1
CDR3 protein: CASNFNDRGNEQFF
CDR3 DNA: TGTGCCAGCAACTTCAACGACAGGGGCAATGAGCAGTTCTTC

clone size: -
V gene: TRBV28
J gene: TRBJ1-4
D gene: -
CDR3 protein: CASSTATNEKLFF
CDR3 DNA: TGTGCCAGCAGTACTGCAACTAATGAAAAACTGTTTTTT

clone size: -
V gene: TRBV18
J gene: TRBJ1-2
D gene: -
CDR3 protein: CASSPRGSSVDYTF
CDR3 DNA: TGTGCCAGCTCACCCCGTGGCTCAAGCGTGGACTACACCTTC

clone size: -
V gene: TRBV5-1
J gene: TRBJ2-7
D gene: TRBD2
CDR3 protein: CASSLTSGSYEQYF
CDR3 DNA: TGCGCCAGCAGCTTGACTAGCGGGAGTTACGAGCAGTACTTC

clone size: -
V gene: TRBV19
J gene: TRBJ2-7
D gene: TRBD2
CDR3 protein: CASSIAGLPNYEQYF
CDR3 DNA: TGTGCCAGTAGTATAGCGGGACTACCCAACTACGAGCAGTACTTC

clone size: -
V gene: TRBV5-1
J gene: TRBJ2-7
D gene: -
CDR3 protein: CASSFGEIGHEQYF
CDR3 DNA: TGCGCCAGCAGCTTTGGGGAGATCGGCCACGAGCAGTACTTC

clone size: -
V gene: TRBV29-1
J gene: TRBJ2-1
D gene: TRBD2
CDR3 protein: CSGVAGGSEQFF
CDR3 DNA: TGCAGCGGCGTAGCGGGAGGGTCTGAGCAGTTCTTC

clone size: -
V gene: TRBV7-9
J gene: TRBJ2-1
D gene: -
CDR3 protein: CASSFSANEQFF
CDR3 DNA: TGTGCCAGCAGCTTTAGCGCGAATGAGCAGTTCTTC

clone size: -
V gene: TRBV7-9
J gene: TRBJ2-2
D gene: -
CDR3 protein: CASSLGLNTGELFF
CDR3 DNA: TGTGCCAGCAGCTTAGGACTAAACACCGGGGAGCTGTTTTTT

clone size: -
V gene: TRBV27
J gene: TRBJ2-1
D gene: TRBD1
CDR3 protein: CASSYITWTGSYNEQFF
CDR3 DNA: TGTGCCAGCAGTTATATCACCTGGACAGGGTCCTACAATGAGCAGTTCTTC

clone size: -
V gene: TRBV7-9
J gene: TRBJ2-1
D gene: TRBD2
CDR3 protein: CASSPPGLAGVLGNEQFF
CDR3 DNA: TGTGCCAGCAGCCCACCGGGACTAGCGGGAGTCCTGGGGAATGAGCAGTTCTTC

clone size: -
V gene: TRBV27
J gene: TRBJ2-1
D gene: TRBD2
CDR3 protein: CASSFESGSTNEQFF
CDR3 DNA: TGTGCCAGCAGTTTTGAAAGCGGGAGTACGAATGAGCAGTTCTTC

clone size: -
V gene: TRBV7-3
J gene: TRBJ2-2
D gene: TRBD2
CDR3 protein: CASSFAGGGTGELFF
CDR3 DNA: TGTGCCAGCAGCTTTGCGGGAGGGGGCACCGGGGAGCTGTTTTTT

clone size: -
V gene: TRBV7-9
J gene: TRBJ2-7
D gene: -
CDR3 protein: CASSLGDFINEQYF
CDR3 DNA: TGTGCCAGCAGCCTAGGCGACTTCATCAACGAGCAGTACTTC

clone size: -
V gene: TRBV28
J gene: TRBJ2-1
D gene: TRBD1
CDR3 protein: CASSLSRGTANYNEQFF
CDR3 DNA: TGTGCCAGCAGTTTATCTCGAGGGACAGCAAACTACAATGAGCAGTTCTTC

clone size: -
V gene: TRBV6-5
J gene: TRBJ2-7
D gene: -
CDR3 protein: CASRVTGQSSYEQYF
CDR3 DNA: TGTGCCAGCAGGGTCACCGGACAAAGCTCCTACGAGCAGTACTTC

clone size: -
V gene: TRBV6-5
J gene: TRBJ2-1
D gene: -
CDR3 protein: CASRHRQGLGQGQFF
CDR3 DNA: TGTGCCAGCAGACATCGACAAGGGTTGGGACAAGGGCAGTTCTTC

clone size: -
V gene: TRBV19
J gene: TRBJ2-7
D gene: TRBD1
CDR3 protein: CASSLGQGYEQYF
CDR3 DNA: TGTGCCAGTAGTCTCGGACAGGGCTACGAGCAGTACTTC

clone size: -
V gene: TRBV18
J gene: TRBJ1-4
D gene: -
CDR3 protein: CASSPKETEAYEKLFF
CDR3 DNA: TGTGCCAGCTCACCAAAGGAGACGGAGGCCTATGAAAAACTGTTTTTT

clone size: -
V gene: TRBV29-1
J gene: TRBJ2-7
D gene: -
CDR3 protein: CSVERAQGADYEQYF
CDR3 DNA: TGCAGCGTTGAAAGAGCCCAAGGAGCTGACTACGAGCAGTACTTC

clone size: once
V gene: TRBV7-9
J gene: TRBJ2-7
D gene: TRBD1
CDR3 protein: CASSLTGRGRITYEQYF
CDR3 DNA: TGTGCCAGCAGCTTGACCGGCAGGGGGCGAATAACCTACGAGCAGTACTTC

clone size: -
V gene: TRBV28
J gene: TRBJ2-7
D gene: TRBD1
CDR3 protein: CASMSQGATYEQYF
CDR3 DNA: TGTGCCAGCATGTCTCAGGGGGCAACCTACGAGCAGTACTTC

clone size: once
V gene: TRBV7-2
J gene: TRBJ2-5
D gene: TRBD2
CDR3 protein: CASSSGLATETQYF
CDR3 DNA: TGTGCCAGCAGCTCCGGACTAGCGACAGAGACCCAGTACTTC

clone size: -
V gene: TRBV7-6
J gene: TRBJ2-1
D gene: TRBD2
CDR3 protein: CASSLGLAGYNEQFF
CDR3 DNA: TGTGCCAGCAGCTTGGGACTAGCGGGGTACAATGAGCAGTTCTTC

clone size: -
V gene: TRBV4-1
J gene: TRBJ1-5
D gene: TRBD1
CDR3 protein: CASSQDRQGAGNQPQHF
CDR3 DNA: TGCGCCAGCAGCCAAGATAGACAGGGGGCGGGCAATCAGCCCCAGCATTTT

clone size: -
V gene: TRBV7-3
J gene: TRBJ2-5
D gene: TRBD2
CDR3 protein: CASSRAGTSGGAQYF
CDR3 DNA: TGTGCCAGCAGCCGAGCCGGGACTAGCGGGGGAGCCCAGTACTTC

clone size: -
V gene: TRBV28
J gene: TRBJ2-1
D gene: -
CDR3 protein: CASSLAPGYNEQFF
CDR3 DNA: TGTGCCAGCAGTTTAGCCCCAGGGTACAATGAGCAGTTCTTC

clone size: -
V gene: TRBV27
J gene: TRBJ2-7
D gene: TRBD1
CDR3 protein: CASRASGTGAHEQYF
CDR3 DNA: TGTGCCAGCAGAGCTTCCGGGACAGGGGCCCACGAGCAGTACTTC

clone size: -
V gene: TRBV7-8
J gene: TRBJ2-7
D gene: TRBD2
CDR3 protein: CASSLGGAGSSYEQYF
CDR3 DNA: TGTGCCAGCAGCTTAGGGGGAGCGGGGAGCTCCTACGAGCAGTACTTC

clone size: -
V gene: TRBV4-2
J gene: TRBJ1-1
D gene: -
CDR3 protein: CASSPMTGPGDTEAFF
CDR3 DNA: TGTGCCAGCAGCCCGATGACAGGCCCAGGGGACACTGAAGCTTTCTTT

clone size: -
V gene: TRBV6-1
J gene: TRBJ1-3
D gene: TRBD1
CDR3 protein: CASSPTGYGNTIYF
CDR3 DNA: TGTGCCAGCAGTCCGACAGGGTATGGAAACACCATATATTTT

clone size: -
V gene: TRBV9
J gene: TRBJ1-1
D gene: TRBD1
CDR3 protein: CASSVAGQPNTEAFF
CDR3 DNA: TGTGCCAGCAGCGTAGCGGGACAGCCGAACACTGAAGCTTTCTTT

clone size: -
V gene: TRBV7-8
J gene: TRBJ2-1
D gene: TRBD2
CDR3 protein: CASSSGTTNYVEQFF
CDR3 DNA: TGTGCCAGCAGCTCTGGGACTACAAATTATGTTGAGCAGTTCTTC